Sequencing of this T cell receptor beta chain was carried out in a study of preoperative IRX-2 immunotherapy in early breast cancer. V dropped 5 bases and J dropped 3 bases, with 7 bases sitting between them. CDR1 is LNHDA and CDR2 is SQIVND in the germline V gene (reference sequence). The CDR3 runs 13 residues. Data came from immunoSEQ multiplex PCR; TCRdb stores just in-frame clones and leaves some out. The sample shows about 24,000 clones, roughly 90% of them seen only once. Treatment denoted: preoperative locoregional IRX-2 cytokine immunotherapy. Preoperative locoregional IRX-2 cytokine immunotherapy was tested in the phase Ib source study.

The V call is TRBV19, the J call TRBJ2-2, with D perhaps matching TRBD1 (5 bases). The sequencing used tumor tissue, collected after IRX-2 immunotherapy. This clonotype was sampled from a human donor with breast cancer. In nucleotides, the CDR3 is TGTGCCAGTAGTCAGGGATACACCGGGGAGCTGTTTTTT. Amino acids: CASSQGYTGELFF.